The 25 T cell receptor beta chains below all came from one sample that was sequenced in a study of CD8+ T cells in alopecia areata. Once RNA had been extracted, it was reverse transcribed into cDNA to act as the sequencing template. Measured with immunoSEQ multiplex PCR; TCRdb has only the in-frame clones, and not every one. The repertoire holds around 180,000 clones, with 50% to 70% as singletons. Regarding treatment: oral pan-JAK inhibitor, 5-10 mg twice daily. Sequences were derived from CD4+ T cells sorted from blood, sampled around week 50, from a patient treated with tofacitinib. These TCRs come from a human donor with alopecia areata.

This clone was detected a few times. As DNA, the CDR3 is TGCAGCGTTGGGCTATCCCCAGATACGCAGTATTTT. It codes for CSVGLSPDTQYF. The chain employs TRBV29-1 and TRBJ2-3; D uncertain. The CDR3 spans 12 residues. From germline, CDR1 is SQVTM and CDR2 ANQGSEA. Trimming removed 4 bases at V and 4 bases at J, with 9 bases between.

This rearrangement joins TRBV14 to TRBJ2-3; D remains unclear. Germline V gene lookup returns CDR1 SGHDN and CDR2 FVKESK. The V end lost 1 base, the J end lost 2 bases, and 10 bases lay between the germline ends. The CDR3 spans 15 residues. The CDR3 reads CASSQVRSFTDTQYF. CDR3 DNA: TGTGCCAGCAGCCAAGTCAGGAGTTTCACAGATACGCAGTATTTT.

The genes are TRBV15 and TRBJ2-7, with D hard to call. Trimming shortened V by 3 bases and J by 3 bases, and 9 bases separated the two germline ends. Looked up from germline, CDR1 is LNHNV and CDR2 is YYDKDF (reference sequence). The CDR3 totals 13 residues. Written as DNA, the CDR3 is TGTGCCACCAGCAGGGAATTTGGCTACGAGCAGTACTTC. Translating it yields CATSREFGYEQYF.

The chain couples TRBV9 to TRBJ2-4, with D tentatively TRBD2 (5 bases). The germline gives CDR1 SGDLS, CDR2 YYNGEE. The length of the CDR3 is 12 residues. V was cut by 0 bases and J by 13 bases, with 11 bases left in between. The DNA of the CDR3 is TGTGCCAGCAGCGTAGGGGGAGATCGGCAGTACTTC. Residues: CASSVGGDRQYF.

V gene TRBV25-1 combines with J gene TRBJ1-2; D call uncertain. The ends were cut back, 5 bases at V and 3 bases at J, with 7 bases in the middle. CDR1 and CDR2 (germline): MGHDK, SYGVNS. The CDR3 runs 12 residues. CDR3 sequence (DNA): TGTGCCAGCAGTTCGGCTTACTATGGCTACACCTTC. This sequence encodes CASSSAYYGYTF.

The gene calls are TRBV5-1 and TRBJ1-1; D is undetermined. The CDR3 consists of 15 residues. The V gene's germline CDR1 is SGHRS and CDR2 YFSETQ. V dropped 0 bases and J dropped 1 base, with 10 bases sitting between them. DNA for the CDR3: TGCGCCAGCAGCTTGGTAGGGTCGGGGAACACTGAAGCTTTCTTT. It codes for CASSLVGSGNTEAFF.

The sample holds one count of this clone. The rearrangement joins TRBV30 to TRBJ2-1, with no clear D. Per germline, CDR1 GTSNPN and CDR2 SVGIG (reference sequence). Trimming removed 1 base at V and 8 bases at J, with 9 bases between. This CDR3 is built from 12 residues. The CDR3 protein is CAWSAGGHEQFF. CDR3 DNA sequence: TGTGCCTGGAGTGCCGGTGGTCATGAGCAGTTCTTC. Based on the CDR3 plus reference TRBV30 and TRBJ2-1, the full variable domain is SQTIHQWPATLVQPVGSPLSLECTVEGTSNPNLYWYRQAAGRGLQLLFYSVGIGQISSEVPQNLSASRPQDRQFILSSKKLLLSDSGFYLCAWSAGGHEQFFGPGTRLTVL.

The CDR3: CSAYRDGYTF. The DNA for the CDR3 is TGCAGTGCTTACAGGGATGGCTACACCTTC. The gene calls are TRBV20-1 and TRBJ1-2; D may be TRBD1 (6 bases). Trimming shortened V by 5 bases and J by 6 bases, and 7 bases separated the two germline ends. CDR1 DFQATT and CDR2 SNEGSKA come from the germline V gene (reference sequence). The CDR3 length is 10 residues.

V gene TRBV5-1 combines with J gene TRBJ2-5; TRBD1 is a possible D gene (6 bases). CDR3 length: 14 amino acids. V lost 7 bases to trimming and J lost 3 bases, with 16 bases between them. Germline CDR1 SGHRS, CDR2 YFSETQ. The CDR3 DNA reads TGCGCCAGCCATGCTTACAGGGCAAAAGAGACCCAGTACTTC. Its protein product is CASHAYRAKETQYF.

The V gene is TRBV20-1, the J gene TRBJ1-1; D gene uncertain. Deletions cut 0 bases from V and 5 bases from J, with 4 bases between. Per germline, CDR1 DFQATT and CDR2 SNEGSKA (reference sequence). This CDR3 is 11 amino acids long. The CDR3, as DNA: TGCAGTGCTAGAGAATGGACTGAAGCTTTCTTT. Encoded protein: CSAREWTEAFF.

The chain has TRBV18 and TRBJ1-3, with D possibly being TRBD1 (6 bases). Trimming shortened V by 2 bases and J by 1 base, and 9 bases separated the two germline ends. CDR1 KGHSH and CDR2 LQKENI come from the germline V gene. The CDR3 runs to 15 residues. CDR3 sequence (DNA): TGTGCCAGCTCACCAAAAGGACAGTCTGGAAACACCATATATTTT. Its translation: CASSPKGQSGNTIYF.

As regards this clone: Other DNA sequences in this specimen translate into the identical CDR3. The gene calls are TRBV29-1 and TRBJ2-7; either TRBD1 or TRBD2 may supply D (5 bases each). The CDR3 length is 13 residues. CDR1 is SQVTM and CDR2 is ANQGSEA in the germline V gene. The V gene lost 6 bases and the J gene lost 0 bases, with 12 bases spanning the gap. CDR3 bases: TGCAGCGTGTCCGGGACGGTCTCCTACGAGCAGTACTTC. Its translation is CSVSGTVSYEQYF.

V usage is TRBV28 and J usage is TRBJ2-5, with 10 positions matching TRBD2. The CDR3 loop spans 13 amino acids. The ends lost 8 bases at V and 2 bases at J; junction bases unmatched: 2. The germline CDR1 and CDR2 sequences are MDHEN and SYDVKM. The CDR3 nucleotides are TGTGCCAGCGCACTAGCGGGGCAAGAGACCCAGTACTTC. Its translation is CASALAGQETQYF.

This clone has only a few counts. The gene calls are TRBV29-1 and TRBJ2-7; D gene uncertain. Germline V lookup: CDR1 SQVTM, CDR2 ANQGSEA. The ends were cut back, 4 bases at V and 2 bases at J, with 9 bases in the middle. The CDR3 spans 12 residues. The chain's CDR3 is CSVVAKTYEQYF. DNA of the CDR3: TGCAGCGTTGTCGCTAAGACCTACGAGCAGTACTTC.

The chain combines TRBV30 with TRBJ1-5, with D tentatively TRBD1 (6 bases). Germline V lookup: CDR1 GTSNPN, CDR2 SVGIG (reference sequence). The CDR3 is 13 amino acids. Trimming cost V 5 bases and J 4 bases, with 12 bases left between them. The CDR3 bases are TGTGCCTGGCGTGGACAGTTTAATCAGCCCCAGCATTTT. It encodes CAWRGQFNQPQHF.

This clone was detected only a few times. The same CDR3 also results from other DNA sequences found in this sample. The genes are TRBV29-1 and TRBJ1-4; TRBD1 might be the D (5 bases). V was cut by 7 bases and J by 4 bases, with 7 bases left in between. Germline V CDR1 and CDR2: SQVTM, ANQGSEA. The CDR3 is 11 residues long. CDR3 DNA sequence: TGCAGCGGGGGGGGTAATGAAAAACTGTTTTTT. It specifies CSGGGNEKLFF.

This clone was seen a few times. V gene TRBV28 combines with J gene TRBJ2-3; the D is unclear. CDR3 length: 11 amino acids. Germline V gene sequence: CDR1 MDHEN, CDR2 SYDVKM. The V and J ends lost 5 bases and 7 bases respectively, with 7 bases between them. DNA of the CDR3: TGTGCCAGCAGTAACGGGCATACGCAGTATTTT. Amino acid sequence: CASSNGHTQYF.

V usage is TRBV2 and J usage is TRBJ2-3; D is uncertain. CDR1 SNHLY and CDR2 FYNNEI come from the germline V gene. The CDR3 has 14 residues. Trimming shortened V by 7 bases and J by 0 bases, and 11 bases separated the two germline ends. CDR3 sequence reads: CASIGILSTDTQYF. CDR3 sequence (DNA): TGTGCCAGCATTGGAATCCTTAGCACAGATACGCAGTATTTT.

The gene calls are TRBV19 and TRBJ1-2; D may be TRBD1 (6 bases). The CDR3 consists of 15 residues. From germline, CDR1 is LNHDA and CDR2 SQIVND (reference sequence). Trimming shortened V by 4 bases and J by 4 bases, and 16 bases separated the two germline ends. CDR3 in DNA: TGTGCCAGTAGTACTTCGGGGGGCCAAATCTATGGCTACACCTTC. Amino acids: CASSTSGGQIYGYTF.

This clone was counted between two and nine times. The CDR3 loop is CASSIGPGYTF. The CDR3 DNA reads as TGTGCCAGTAGTATAGGACCTGGCTACACCTTC. J is TRBJ1-2 and V is TRBV19; D is unresolved. The CDR3 loop spans 11 amino acids. Germline assignment: CDR1 LNHDA and CDR2 SQIVND (reference sequence). V lost 1 base and J 7 bases, leaving 4 bases between the germline ends.

CDR3 loop: CASSRGQGTEAFF. The CDR3 DNA is TGTGCCAGCAGCCGCGGACAGGGCACTGAAGCTTTCTTT. The V and J genes are TRBV7-2 and TRBJ1-1, with 8 positions matching TRBD1. The V segment lost 5 bases and the J segment 4 bases; nucleotides outside the gene matches: 3. Per the germline V gene, CDR1 is SGHTA and CDR2 is FQGNSA. The CDR3 is 13 amino acids.

The rearrangement uses TRBV29-1 and TRBJ1-1; D unresolved. Trimming took 5 bases from V and 1 from J, leaving 14 bases between them. In germline, CDR1 is SQVTM, CDR2 ANQGSEA. The CDR3 has 14 amino acids. In DNA, the CDR3 is TGCAGCGTTCACACTCGATTTCAGAACACTGAAGCTTTCTTT. It codes for CSVHTRFQNTEAFF. Filled out from reference TRBV29-1 and TRBJ1-1, the complete variable domain reads SAVISQKPSRDICQRGTSLTIQCQVDSQVTMMFWYRQQPGQSLTLIATANQGSEATYESGFVIDKFPISRPNLTFSTLTVSNMSPEDSSIYLCSVHTRFQNTEAFFGQGTRLTVV.

V usage is TRBV6-5 and J usage is TRBJ1-2; TRBD1 agrees at 7 bases. CDR1 and CDR2 (germline): MNHEY, SVGAGI. Losses at the gene ends were 2 bases for V and 8 bases for J; bases not matched to a gene: 8. The CDR3 length is 14 residues. CDR3 loop: CASSYRQGTEGYTF. The CDR3 DNA reads as TGTGCCAGCAGTTACCGACAGGGAACGGAAGGCTACACCTTC.

CDR3 protein: CATSVPGSYGYTF. In DNA, the CDR3 is TGTGCCACCAGTGTTCCAGGGAGCTATGGCTACACCTTC. The chain employs TRBV15 and TRBJ1-2; a weak D match, TRBD1 (5 bases). V dropped 6 bases and J dropped 4 bases, with 12 bases sitting between them. Germline V gives CDR1 LNHNV, CDR2 YYDKDF (reference sequence). The CDR3 consists of 13 residues.

The gene calls are TRBV19 and TRBJ2-1; D not resolved. The CDR3 sequence is 13 residues long. The V gene's germline CDR1 is LNHDA and CDR2 SQIVND (reference sequence). Trimming left V 3 bases short and J 6 bases short, with 9 bases between. The CDR3, as DNA: TGTGCCAGTAGTATGACGGCTAGCAATGAGCAGTTCTTC. It yields the protein CASSMTASNEQFF.